What follows are 10 T cell receptor beta chains derived from one specimen sequenced in a study of blood T cell repertoires in COVID-19. The protocol was immunoSEQ multiplex PCR, while the TCRdb copy is restricted to in-frame clones and leaves out a portion. Seen here are about 180,000 clones, 70% to 90% observed once, and the top ten hold around 9%. Sequenced: peripheral blood. The receptors originated from a man in his fifties or sixties with active or convalescent COVID-19.

The rearrangement links TRBV6-5 to TRBJ1-4; TRBD1 matches 10 bases. Germline CDR1 is MNHEY and CDR2 is SVGAGI. V gave up 6 bases and J gave up 6 bases; unmatched junction bases: 7. The CDR3 is 15 amino acids. This CDR3 reads CASRGDRGKDEKLFF. The CDR3 DNA follows: TGTGCCAGCAGGGGGGACAGGGGCAAAGATGAAAAACTGTTTTTT.

This clone has more than one count but fewer than ten. The genes are TRBV6-5 and TRBJ2-7; TRBD1 is a possible D gene (6 bases). CDR1 is MNHEY and CDR2 is SVGAGI in the germline V gene. The CDR3 sequence is 14 residues long. Trimming shortened V by 6 bases and J by 1 base, and 13 bases separated the two germline ends. The CDR3 is CASRPRQESYEQYF. DNA of the CDR3: TGTGCCAGCAGGCCCCGACAGGAATCCTACGAGCAGTACTTC.

The CDR3 is CATSGGQGATDTQYF. CDR3 DNA: TGTGCCACCTCGGGCGGGCAGGGGGCTACAGATACGCAGTATTTT. This sequence joins TRBV24-1 and TRBJ2-3; 8 positions agree with TRBD1. The CDR3 runs 15 residues. The germline V gene has CDR1 KGHDR and CDR2 SFDVKD. Unmatched junction bases numbered 10, after V lost 9 bases and J lost 3 bases.

The V call is TRBV11-2, the J call TRBJ1-1; D is uncertain. V gave up 2 bases and J gave up 0 bases, with 10 bases separating them. The CDR3 is 15 amino acids. The germline CDR1 and CDR2 sequences are SGHAT and FQNNGV. In DNA form, the CDR3 reads TGTGCCAGCAGCTTAATGTTGGCCCTGAACACTGAAGCTTTCTTT. The encoded protein is CASSLMLALNTEAFF.

The chain carries TRBV15 and TRBJ1-2, with D maybe TRBD1 (5 bases). This CDR3 spans 15 amino acids. Germline V CDR1 and CDR2: LNHNV, YYDKDF (reference sequence). The ends were cut back, 1 base at V and 1 base at J, with 10 bases in the middle. CDR3 region: CATSRGAGDNYGYTF. As DNA, the CDR3 is TGTGCCACCAGCAGAGGGGCGGGGGATAACTATGGCTACACCTTC.

This chain links TRBV7-2 with TRBJ2-1; 10 bases are shared with TRBD2. Germline V gives CDR1 SGHTA, CDR2 FQGNSA. The V gene end was trimmed by 5 bases and the J gene end by 0 bases; junction bases not matched to a gene: 10. The CDR3 has 18 amino acids. The CDR3 nucleotides are TGTGCCAGCAGCGCCCGGTCTAGCGGGGGATCCTCCTACAATGAGCAGTTCTTC. This gives the protein CASSARSSGGSSYNEQFF.

V is TRBV6-5 and J is TRBJ2-1; 7 nucleotides line up with TRBD2. The CDR3 consists of 15 residues. After removal of 6 bases from V and 6 bases from J, the junction contained 11 bases not matched to a gene. CDR1 is MNHEY, CDR2 SVGAGI, per germline. The DNA of the CDR3 is TGTGCCAGCAGACTCGGACTAGTCGACGGCAATGAGCAGTTCTTC. Translated: CASRLGLVDGNEQFF.

The chain uses TRBV5-5 and TRBJ2-3; TRBD1 might be the D (6 bases). Trimming took 1 base from V and 4 from J, leaving 10 bases between them. Per germline, CDR1 SGHKS and CDR2 YYEKEE (reference sequence). The CDR3 is made up of 14 amino acids. CDR3 bases: TGTGCCAGCAGCTTGAACAGGGCGGCAGATACGCAGTATTTT. Its translation: CASSLNRAADTQYF.

The count of this clone is one. The chain couples TRBV27 to TRBJ1-2, with 8 bases fitting TRBD1. Germline V lookup: CDR1 MNHEY, CDR2 SMNVEV (reference sequence). V was clipped by 5 bases and J by 3 bases; unmatched bases: 8. The CDR3 runs to 15 residues. In nucleotides, the CDR3 is TGTGCCAGCAGTCCTAGTACAGGGGGACACTATGGCTACACCTTC. Translated, it gives CASSPSTGGHYGYTF.

This rearrangement joins TRBV18 to TRBJ1-1; TRBD1 matches 11 bases. The CDR3 has 15 amino acids. Germline CDR1 reads KGHSH; CDR2 reads LQKENI. Trimming cost V 10 bases and J 2 bases; bases outside gene matches: 9. CDR3 coding DNA: TGTGCCACCGCACTGGGACAGGGGGGAAACACTGAAGCTTTCTTT. Protein: CATALGQGGNTEAFF.